This TCR beta chain was sequenced for a study of blood T cell repertoires in COVID-19. Overall study: T cells, B-cell-depleted T cells, or PBMCs provided the cDNA or gDNA that served as material.

Profiled with immunoSEQ multiplex PCR; TCRdb holds only in-frame clones, not every one. This sample has approximately 300,000 clones, with approximately 90% found just once. Material: peripheral blood. This TCR was sampled from a man aged 18-30 years with active or convalescent COVID-19.

The CDR3 sequence is CASSFSGLAQSDTQYF. The CDR3 nucleotides are TGTGCCAGCAGCTTTTCAGGACTAGCGCAATCAGATACGCAGTATTTT. The chain recombines TRBV7-3 with TRBJ2-3; 9 bases map to TRBD2. After removal of 3 bases from V and 4 bases from J, the junction contained 8 bases not matched to a gene. Germline CDR1 is SGHTA and CDR2 is FQGTGA. CDR3 length equals 16 residues.